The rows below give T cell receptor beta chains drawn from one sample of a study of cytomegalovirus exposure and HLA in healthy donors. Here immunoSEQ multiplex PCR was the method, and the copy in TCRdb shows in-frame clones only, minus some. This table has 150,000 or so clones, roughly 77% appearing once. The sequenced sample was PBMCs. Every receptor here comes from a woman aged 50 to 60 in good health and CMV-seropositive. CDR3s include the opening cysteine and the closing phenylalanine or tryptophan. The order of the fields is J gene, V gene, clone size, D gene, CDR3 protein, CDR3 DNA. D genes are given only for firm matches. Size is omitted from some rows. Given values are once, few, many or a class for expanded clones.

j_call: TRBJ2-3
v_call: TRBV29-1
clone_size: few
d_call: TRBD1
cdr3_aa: CSVGGSGQGLDTQYF
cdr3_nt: TGCAGCGTTGGGGGGTCGGGACAGGGTTTAGATACGCAGTATTTT

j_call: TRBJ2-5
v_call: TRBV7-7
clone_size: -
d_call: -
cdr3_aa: CASSWGVETQYF
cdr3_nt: TGTGCTAGCAGCTGGGGGGTGGAGACCCAGTACTTC

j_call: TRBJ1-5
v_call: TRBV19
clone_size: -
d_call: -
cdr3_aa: CASSWGGISNQPQHF
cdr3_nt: TGTGCCAGTAGTTGGGGGGGGATTAGCAATCAGCCCCAGCATTTT

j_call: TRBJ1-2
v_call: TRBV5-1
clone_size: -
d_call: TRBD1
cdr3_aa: CASSPGTGGPGFGYTF
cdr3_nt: TGCGCCAGCAGCCCCGGGACAGGGGGCCCAGGGTTTGGCTACACCTTC

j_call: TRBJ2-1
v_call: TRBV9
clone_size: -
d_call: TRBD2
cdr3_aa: CASSPRGLNNEQFF
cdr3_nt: TGTGCCAGCAGCCCCCGGGGACTAAATAATGAGCAGTTCTTC

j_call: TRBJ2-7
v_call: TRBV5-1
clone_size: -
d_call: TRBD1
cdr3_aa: CASSFWDRPDEQYF
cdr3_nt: TGCGCCAGCAGCTTCTGGGACAGGCCAGACGAGCAGTACTTC

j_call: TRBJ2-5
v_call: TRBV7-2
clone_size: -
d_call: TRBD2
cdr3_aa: CASTGLAGGLGTQYF
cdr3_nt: TGTGCCAGCACGGGACTAGCGGGGGGGCTGGGGACCCAGTACTTC

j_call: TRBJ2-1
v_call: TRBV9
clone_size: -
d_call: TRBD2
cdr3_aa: CASSVAGGPFNEQFF
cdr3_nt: TGTGCCAGCAGCGTTGCGGGGGGGCCGTTCAATGAGCAGTTCTTC

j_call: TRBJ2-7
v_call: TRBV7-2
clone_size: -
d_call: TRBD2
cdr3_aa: CASSLDGLAGSSREQYF
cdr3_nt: TGTGCCAGCAGCTTAGACGGTCTAGCGGGATCTTCGCGGGAGCAGTACTTC

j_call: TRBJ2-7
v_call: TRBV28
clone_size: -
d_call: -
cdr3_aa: CATERRTYEQYF
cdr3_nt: TGTGCCACCGAGCGGCGAACCTACGAGCAGTACTTC

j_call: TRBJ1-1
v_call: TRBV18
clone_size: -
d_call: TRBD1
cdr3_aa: CASSIRQGHTEAFF
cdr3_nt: TGTGCCAGCTCAATACGACAGGGCCACACTGAAGCTTTCTTT

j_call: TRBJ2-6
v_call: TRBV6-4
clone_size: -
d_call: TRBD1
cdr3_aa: CASSQGAPTGANVLTF
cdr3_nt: TGTGCCAGCAGTCAGGGGGCGCCCACTGGGGCCAACGTCCTGACTTTC

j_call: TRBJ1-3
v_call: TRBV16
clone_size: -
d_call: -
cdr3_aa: CASSQSRGPASGNTIYF
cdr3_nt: TGTGCCAGCAGCCAATCTAGGGGCCCCGCGTCGGGAAACACCATATATTTT

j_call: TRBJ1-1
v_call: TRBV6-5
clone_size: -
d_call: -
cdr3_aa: CANRGPNTEAFF
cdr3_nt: TGTGCCAATAGGGGTCCGAACACTGAAGCTTTCTTT

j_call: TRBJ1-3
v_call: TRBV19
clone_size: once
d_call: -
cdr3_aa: CASSTQRNTIYF
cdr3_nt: TGTGCCAGTTCGACACAGAGAAACACCATATATTTT

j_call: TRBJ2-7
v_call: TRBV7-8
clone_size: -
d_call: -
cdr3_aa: CAKSLPGNEQYF
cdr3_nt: TGTGCCAAGTCCCTCCCGGGGAACGAGCAGTACTTC

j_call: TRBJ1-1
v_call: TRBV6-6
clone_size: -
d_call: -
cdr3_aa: CASSSHASGRTEAFF
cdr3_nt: TGTGCCAGCAGTTCTCACGCCTCAGGGCGGACTGAAGCTTTCTTT

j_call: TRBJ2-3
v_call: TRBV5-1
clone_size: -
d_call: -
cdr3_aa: CASRGGPGTDTQYF
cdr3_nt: TGCGCCAGCAGAGGGGGTCCGGGCACAGATACGCAGTATTTT

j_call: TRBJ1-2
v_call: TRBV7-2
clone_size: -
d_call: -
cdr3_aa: CASSSAGYGYTF
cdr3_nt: TGTGCCAGCAGCTCTGCGGGGTATGGCTACACCTTC

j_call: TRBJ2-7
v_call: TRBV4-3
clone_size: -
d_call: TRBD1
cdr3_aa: CASSPLPGQGYEQYF
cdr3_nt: TGCGCCAGCAGCCCACTACCCGGACAGGGCTACGAGCAGTACTTC

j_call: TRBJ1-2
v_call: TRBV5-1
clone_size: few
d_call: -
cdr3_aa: CASSLGGTNGYTF
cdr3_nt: TGCGCCAGCAGCTTGGGCGGGACGAACGGCTACACCTTC

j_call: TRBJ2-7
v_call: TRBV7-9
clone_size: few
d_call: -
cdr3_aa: CASSGPGAKAEQYF
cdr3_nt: TGTGCCAGCAGCGGACCGGGAGCTAAGGCCGAGCAGTACTTC

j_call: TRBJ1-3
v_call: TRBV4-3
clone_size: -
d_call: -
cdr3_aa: CASSHQGGSGNTIYF
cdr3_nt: TGCGCCAGCAGCCACCAGGGAGGCTCTGGAAACACCATATATTTT

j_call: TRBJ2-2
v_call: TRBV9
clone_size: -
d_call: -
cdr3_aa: CASTQNTGELFF
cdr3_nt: TGTGCCAGCACCCAAAACACCGGGGAGCTGTTTTTT